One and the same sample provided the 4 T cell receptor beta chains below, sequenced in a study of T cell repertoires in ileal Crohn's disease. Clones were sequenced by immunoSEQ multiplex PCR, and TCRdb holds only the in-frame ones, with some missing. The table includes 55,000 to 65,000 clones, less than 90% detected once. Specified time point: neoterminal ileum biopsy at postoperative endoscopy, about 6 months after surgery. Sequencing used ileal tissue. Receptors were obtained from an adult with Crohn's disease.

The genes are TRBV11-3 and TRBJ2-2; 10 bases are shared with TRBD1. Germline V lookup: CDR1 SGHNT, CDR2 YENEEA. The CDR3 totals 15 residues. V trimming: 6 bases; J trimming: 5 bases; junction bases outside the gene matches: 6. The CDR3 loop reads CASSTGTGVTGELFF. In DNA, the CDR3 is TGTGCCAGCAGTACCGGGACAGGGGTTACCGGGGAGCTGTTTTTT. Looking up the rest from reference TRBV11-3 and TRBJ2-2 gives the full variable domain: EAGVVQSPRYKIIEKKQPVAFWCNPISGHNTLYWYLQNLGQGPELLIRYENEEAVDDSQLPKDRFSAERLKGVDSTLKIQPAELGDSAVYLCASSTGTGVTGELFFGEGSRLTVL.

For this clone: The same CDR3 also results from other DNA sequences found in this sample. The CDR3 DNA is TGCGCCAGCAGCTTGGCGGGACAGGCCTACAATGAGCAGTTCTTC. Translated, it gives CASSLAGQAYNEQFF. This chain links TRBV5-1 with TRBJ2-1, with TRBD1 matching over 8 bases. This CDR3 contains 15 residues. Looked up from germline, CDR1 is SGHRS and CDR2 is YFSETQ. The V and J ends lost 0 bases and 2 bases, in that order; junction bases with no gene match: 1. Looking up the rest from reference TRBV5-1 and TRBJ2-1 gives the full variable domain: KAGVTQTPRYLIKTRGQQVTLSCSPISGHRSVSWYQQTPGQGLQFLFEYFSETQRNKGNFPGRFSGRQFSNSRSEMNVSTLELGDSALYLCASSLAGQAYNEQFFGPGTRLTVL.

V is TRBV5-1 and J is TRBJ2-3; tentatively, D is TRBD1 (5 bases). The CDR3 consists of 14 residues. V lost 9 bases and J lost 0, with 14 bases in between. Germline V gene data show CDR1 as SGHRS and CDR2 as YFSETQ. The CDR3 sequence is CATQRQGSTDTQYF. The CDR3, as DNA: TGCGCCACTCAGCGCCAGGGCAGCACAGATACGCAGTATTTT.

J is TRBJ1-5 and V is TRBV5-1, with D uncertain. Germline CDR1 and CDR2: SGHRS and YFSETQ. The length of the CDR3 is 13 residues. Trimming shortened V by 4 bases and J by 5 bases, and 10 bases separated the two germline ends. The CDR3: CASSKTPDQPQHF. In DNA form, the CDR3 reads TGCGCCAGCAGCAAGACACCCGATCAGCCCCAGCATTTT. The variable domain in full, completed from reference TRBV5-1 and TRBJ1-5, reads KAGVTQTPRYLIKTRGQQVTLSCSPISGHRSVSWYQQTPGQGLQFLFEYFSETQRNKGNFPGRFSGRQFSNSRSEMNVSTLELGDSALYLCASSKTPDQPQHFGDGTRLSIL.